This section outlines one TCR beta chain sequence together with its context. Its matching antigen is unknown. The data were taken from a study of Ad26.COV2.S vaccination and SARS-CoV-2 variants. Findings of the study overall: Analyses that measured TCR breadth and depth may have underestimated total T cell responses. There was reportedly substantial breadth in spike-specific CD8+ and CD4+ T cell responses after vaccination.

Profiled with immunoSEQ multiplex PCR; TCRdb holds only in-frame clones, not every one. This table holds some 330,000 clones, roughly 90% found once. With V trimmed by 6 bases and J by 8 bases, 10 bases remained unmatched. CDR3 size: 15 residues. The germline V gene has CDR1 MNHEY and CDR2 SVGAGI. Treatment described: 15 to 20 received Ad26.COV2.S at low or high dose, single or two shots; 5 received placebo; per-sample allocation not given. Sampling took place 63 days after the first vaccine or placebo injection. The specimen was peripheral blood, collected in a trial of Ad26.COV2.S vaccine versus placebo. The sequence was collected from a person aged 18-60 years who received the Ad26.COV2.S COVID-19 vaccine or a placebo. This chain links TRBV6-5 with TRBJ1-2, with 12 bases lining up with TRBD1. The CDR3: CASRGTGGRLGGYTF. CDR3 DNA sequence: TGTGCCAGCAGGGGGACAGGGGGCCGTCTGGGAGGCTACACCTTC.